This TCR beta chain was sequenced in a study of OX40 agonist ivuxolimab in advanced cancers. Study summary: Dose-escalation patients' cancers were hepatocellular carcinoma, melanoma, renal cell or head and neck cancer. Three patients, one with hepatocellular carcinoma and two with cutaneous melanoma, responded partially. Prior anti-PD-1, anti-PD-L1 or anti-CTLA-4 therapy did not bar entry, and about 40% had some.

Profiling relied on immunoSEQ multiplex PCR, and the TCRdb table lists in-frame clones only, not all of them. The sample yields 55,000 to 65,000 clones, around 83% seen once. Researchers took blood at baseline, on cycle 4 day 1, and on cycle 7 day 1. Trimming removed 4 bases at V and 3 bases at J, with 10 bases between. This CDR3 spans 14 amino acids. Germline loops: CDR1 SGHTA, CDR2 FQGNSA. Sequences were derived from CD4+ or CD8+ T cells sorted from blood, sampled in a trial of the OX40 agonist ivuxolimab. This sequence originates from an adult with an advanced solid tumor such as melanoma, head and neck, liver or kidney cancer. The chain is built from TRBV7-2 and TRBJ1-5; perhaps TRBD1 as D (5 bases). The CDR3 region is CASSSQGVNQPQHF. CDR3 coding DNA: TGTGCCAGCAGCTCCCAGGGAGTCAATCAGCCCCAGCATTTT.